This is a list of T cell receptor beta chains from one sample in a study of control samples from healthy donors and cancer patients. The data were produced by immunoSEQ multiplex PCR, yet TCRdb's version contains in-frame clones alone and is incomplete. This sample has more than 140,000 clones; about 89% occur once, and the top ten carry 7.1%. What was sequenced was blood. These receptors came from a man between 18 and 35 years old in good health. CDR3s include the opening cysteine and the closing phenylalanine or tryptophan. The order of the fields is J gene, clone size, D gene, V gene, CDR3 DNA, CDR3 protein. A D gene is named only where the DNA matches it firmly. Size is stated for part of the rows, as once, few or many counts, or as a class when the clone is expanded.

TRBJ1-3,few,-,TRBV9,TGTGCCAGCAGCGTAAACGAAGGAAACACCATATATTTT,CASSVNEGNTIYF
TRBJ2-7,-,-,TRBV4-2,TGTGCCAGCAGCCAAGATAGGGGATCCGGGGAGCAGTACTTC,CASSQDRGSGEQYF
TRBJ1-6,-,TRBD1,TRBV4-1,TGCGCCAGCAGCTCAGACAGGGGATCACCCCTCCACTTT,CASSSDRGSPLHF
TRBJ2-3,-,TRBD1,TRBV2,TGTGCCAGCAGTCGCCAGGGGGCTAGCACAGATACGCAGTATTTT,CASSRQGASTDTQYF
TRBJ2-7,-,TRBD1,TRBV11-3,TGTGCCAGCAGCCCACGGACAGGCTCCTACGAGCAGTACTTC,CASSPRTGSYEQYF
TRBJ1-3,few,-,TRBV9,TGTGCCAGCAGCCGGACAGCGTCTGGAAACACCATATATTTT,CASSRTASGNTIYF
TRBJ1-3,-,-,TRBV5-3,TGTGCCAGAAGCTTACGACATATCCGGCGAAACACCATATATTTT,CARSLRHIRRNTIYF
TRBJ2-2,-,TRBD1,TRBV11-3,TGTGCCAGCAGCCTGGTGAAGGGGGCAGGCGGGGAGCTGTTTTTT,CASSLVKGAGGELFF
TRBJ2-2,-,-,TRBV12-3/TRBV12-4,TGTGCCAGCAGTTTTGGAACCGGGGAGCTGTTTTTT,CASSFGTGELFF
TRBJ1-2,-,TRBD1,TRBV7-9,TGTGCCAGCAGCTTATGGGACAGGGTTGGCTACACCTTC,CASSLWDRVGYTF
TRBJ2-5,-,-,TRBV5-6,TGTGCCAGCAGCTTGGGCGTACAAGAGACCCAGTACTTC,CASSLGVQETQYF
TRBJ1-3,-,-,TRBV4-2,TGTGCCAGCAGCCCCCAGCCCGGGCAGGCCATATATTTT,CASSPQPGQAIYF
TRBJ2-2,once,-,TRBV29-1,TGCAGCGTTGAGGGCAACGGGGAGCTGTTTTTT,CSVEGNGELFF
TRBJ2-1,once,TRBD2,TRBV7-3,TGTGCCAGCAGCTTTGGCGGGGGGCCCGAGTTCTTC,CASSFGGGPEFF
TRBJ2-3,-,-,TRBV27,TGTGCCAGCAGTTTATCGTCTTGGACTGGATTTGGAGATACGCAGTATTTT,CASSLSSWTGFGDTQYF
TRBJ2-7,-,-,TRBV28,TGTGCCAGCAGTTTAGTCGGGTTATCCTACGAGCAGTACTTC,CASSLVGLSYEQYF
TRBJ2-7,-,-,TRBV18,TGTGCCAGCTCACCATTTCTGAGCTCCTACGAGCAGTACTTC,CASSPFLSSYEQYF
TRBJ1-3,-,-,TRBV28,TGTGCCAGCAGTCCCCACACTGGAAACACCATATATTTT,CASSPHTGNTIYF
TRBJ2-3,-,-,TRBV7-9,TGTGCCAGCAGCTTAACCGGGGGCACAGATACGCAGTATTTT,CASSLTGGTDTQYF
TRBJ1-1,-,TRBD1,TRBV29-1,TGCAGCGTTGGGGACAGGGGATGGAGGGGGAACACTGAAGCTTTCTTT,CSVGDRGWRGNTEAFF
TRBJ1-6,-,-,TRBV7-2,TGTGCCAGCAGCTCCAGGATCCCCCCCGGCTCACCCCTCCACTTT,CASSSRIPPGSPLHF
TRBJ1-1,-,-,TRBV5-1,TGCGCCAGCAGCTTGGAGTTCAACACTGAAGCTTTCTTT,CASSLEFNTEAFF